This TCR beta chain was captured by sequencing in a study of shared clonotypes between healthy human individuals. Study-level findings and limits: A handful of donors showed sharing of approximately 5% of naive CD4 clonotypes.

Points on this clone: Its antigen is not identified.

Naive CD8 populations comprised CD45RO-negative cells positively selected for CCR7, excluding terminally differentiated effector memory CD45RA+ cells. This table comes from immunoSEQ multiplex PCR, and its TCRdb copy is limited to in-frame clones, with some not included. The profile shows just over 2,000,000 clones, about 95% of them singletons. Germline values: CDR1 ENHRY, CDR2 SYGVKD. This CDR3 is 16 amino acids long. J was trimmed by 2 bases and V by 2 bases; bases with no gene match: 4. This receptor was identified in a man aged 18 to 29 in good health. The material sequenced was naive CD8+ T cells sorted from blood. The chain employs TRBV10-3 and TRBJ2-3; TRBD2 agrees at 10 bases. The CDR3 sequence is CAISEGLAGATDTQYF. In DNA, the CDR3 is TGTGCCATCAGTGAGGGGCTAGCGGGAGCCACAGATACGCAGTATTTT.